Described below is a single T cell receptor beta chain sequence and its context. Its matching antigen is unknown. The treatment here: oral pan-JAK inhibitor, 5-10 mg twice daily. The data are from a study of CD8+ T cells in alopecia areata. Study information: People stayed on tofacitinib for 6 to 18 months, then stopped the drug for 6 months.

cDNA serving as the sequencing template came from extracted, reverse transcribed RNA. TCRdb's table, derived via immunoSEQ multiplex PCR, lists solely in-frame clones and lacks some. The sample records around 70,000 clones, 29% being singletons. Looked up from germline, CDR1 is MDHEN and CDR2 is SYDVKM. Trimming shortened V by 1 base and J by 8 bases, and 17 bases separated the two germline ends. This CDR3 comprises 15 residues. Study-level points and caveats: Scalp clonality and expanded CD8+ clones among the top 100 fell significantly with tofacitinib.

The TCR sequence derives from a human donor with alopecia areata. The chain employs TRBV28 and TRBJ1-2; D ambiguous. The specimen was CD8+ T cells sorted from blood, collected at week 4, from a patient treated with tofacitinib. Written as DNA, the CDR3 is TGTGCCAGCAGTTTATTTACGGCGGGCTCGGAGGGCTACACCTTC. Amino acids: CASSLFTAGSEGYTF.